This T cell receptor (beta chain) appears in the sequencing data of a study of cytomegalovirus exposure and HLA in healthy donors. Details on this clone: Its antigen is still unknown.

CDR1 and CDR2 (germline): SGDLS, YYNGEE. Trimming took off 0 bases at V and 5 bases at J, with 11 bases between the two ends. The CDR3 runs to 14 residues. Study-level results: A link between a missense DCLRE1C variant and TCR beta V- and J-gene trimming emerged from a later analysis.

Primers: 60 Vbeta forward and 13 Jbeta reverse. The data were produced by immunoSEQ multiplex PCR, yet TCRdb's version contains in-frame clones alone and is incomplete. Of 72,000 or so clones in the sample, 70% to 80% were seen once. Sequencing used PBMCs. This TCR came from a man in his late teens or twenties in good health and CMV-seropositive. The chain uses TRBV9 and TRBJ1-2; D remains ambiguous. CDR3 DNA: TGTGCCAGCAGCGTAGATCTGGGCCAGTATGGCTACACCTTC. Encoded protein: CASSVDLGQYGYTF. Full variable domain (rest looked up from reference TRBV9 and TRBJ1-2): DSGVTQTPKHLITATGQRVTLRCSPRSGDLSVYWYQQSLDQGLQFLIQYYNGEERAKGNILERFSAQQFPDLHSELNLSSLELGDSALYFCASSVDLGQYGYTFGSGTRLTVV.